The 9 T cell receptor beta chains in this list originate from one sample, sequenced in a study of neurological immune-mediated disorders. TCRdb reanalysed the 5' RACE reads using MiXCR and keeps one entry per CDR3 protein. The sample lists about 21,000 distinct CDR3 sequences, around 6.2% seen once, with 35% to 55% in the top ten. The sample consisted of CD8+ T cells from blood. These receptors all come from a man younger than 30 in good health.

This clonotype was found many times. This chain connects TRBV7-3 to TRBJ2-3; 9 bases line up with TRBD1. Germline V gene lookup returns CDR1 SGHTA and CDR2 FQGTGA. CDR3 length equals 16 residues. The ends lost 5 bases at V and 4 bases at J; junction bases unmatched: 10. CDR3 nucleotides: TGTGCCAGCAGCCTCGGGACAGGGAAAGGGGCAGATACGCAGTATTTT. It encodes CASSLGTGKGADTQYF.

This clonotype was observed many times. The chain joins TRBV20-1 to TRBJ2-7; D remains ambiguous. The germline gives CDR1 DFQATT, CDR2 SNEGSKA (reference sequence). This CDR3 has 11 residues. V was pared by 4 bases and J by 4 bases, with 8 bases between. In DNA, the CDR3 is TGCAGTGCTATCTCAGGTTACGAGCAGTACTTC. Protein: CSAISGYEQYF.

There are many counts of this clonotype. The rearrangement uses TRBV20-1 and TRBJ2-1; maybe TRBD2 (6 bases). Germline CDR1 and CDR2: DFQATT and SNEGSKA (reference sequence). Deletions cut 3 bases from V and 6 bases from J, with 15 bases between. The CDR3 loop spans 14 amino acids. The CDR3 DNA is TGCAGTGCTAGGGGAGGTATGCTGACCAATGAGCAGTTCTTC. This codes for CSARGGMLTNEQFF.

This clonotype was seen repeatedly, ten times or more. J is TRBJ1-5 and V is TRBV9; D not resolved. This CDR3 region has 15 residues. Per the germline V gene, CDR1 is SGDLS and CDR2 is YYNGEE. Trimming left V 3 bases short and J 0 bases short, with 10 bases between. The CDR3: CASSEDGHSNQPQHF. CDR3 nucleotide sequence: TGTGCCAGCAGCGAAGACGGCCATAGCAATCAGCCCCAGCATTTT.

In this sample, this clonotype turned up many times. The chain joins TRBV7-9 to TRBJ2-7, with D perhaps TRBD1 (6 bases). The ends were cut back, 5 bases at V and 5 bases at J, with 13 bases in the middle. The CDR3 loop spans 13 amino acids. Per the germline V gene, CDR1 is SEHNR and CDR2 is FQNEAQ (reference sequence). The CDR3 DNA sequence: TGTGCCAGCAGCCCCACAGGGTACGACGAGCAGTACTTC. It specifies CASSPTGYDEQYF.

This clonotype was observed at least ten times. This chain links TRBV12-3 or TRBV12-4 with TRBJ2-1; the D gene is possibly TRBD1 (5 bases). V was pared by 7 bases and J by 5 bases, with 12 bases between. The CDR3 is made up of 13 amino acids. CDR3 nucleotides: TGTGCCAGCACCCCGGACAAGAACAATGAGCAGTTCTTC. Amino acid sequence: CASTPDKNNEQFF.

This clonotype appeared many times. The V call is TRBV6-5, the J call TRBJ1-1, with no clear D. CDR1 and CDR2 (germline): MNHEY, SVGAGI. Trimming stripped 5 bases from V and 1 base from J, with 8 bases between. CDR3 size: 13 residues. The CDR3 sequence is CASSTTENTEAFF. The CDR3 region has the DNA TGTGCCAGCAGTACGACCGAGAACACTGAAGCTTTCTTT.

The table lists this clonotype with many counts. This chain uses TRBV7-6 with TRBJ2-2; D gene ambiguous. The germline V gene encodes CDR1 SGHVS and CDR2 FNYEAQ. V was pared by 3 bases and J by 8 bases, with 16 bases between. CDR3 length: 15 amino acids. The CDR3 region has the DNA TGTGCCAGCAGCTTGAAGGGTATTCCACCGGGGGAGCTGTTTTTT. Translating it yields CASSLKGIPPGELFF.

This clonotype has ten or more counts. The chain links TRBV7-9 to TRBJ1-1; possible D gene TRBD1, 5 bases. Germline-derived CDR1 and CDR2 are SEHNR and FQNEAQ (reference sequence). The CDR3 length is 14 residues. V dropped 6 bases and J dropped 7 bases, with 18 bases sitting between them. The CDR3 reads CASRERRGGSEAFF. The CDR3 DNA follows: TGTGCCAGCAGGGAGCGAAGGGGCGGGAGTGAAGCTTTCTTT.